Below, 9 T cell receptor beta chains from the same sample are listed, as sequenced in a study of T-cell reconstitution after alpha-beta-depleted transplantation in children. Unique molecular identifiers were built into the TCRbeta library. Using its own MiXCR run on the PCR reads, TCRdb lists one record per CDR3 protein. The table lists about 610,000 distinct CDR3 sequences, about 11% of them singletons. Source: PBMCs from the stem cell graft donor, taken from the stem cell graft. These receptors were taken from a human donor who donated a stem cell graft to a child with acute myeloid leukemia.

Only a few counts were recorded for this clonotype. This CDR3 is missing its conserved last phenylalanine or tryptophan, likely due to a read error. The chain links TRBV7-2 to TRBJ2-5; 8 bases agree with TRBD2. The CDR3 has 16 residues. Germline V gene lookup returns CDR1 SGHTA and CDR2 FQGNSA. J lost 6 bases, V lost 0 bases, and 9 bases had no gene match. As DNA, the CDR3 is TGTGCCAGCAGCTTAGCGTCAACTAGCGGAATGAAGACCCAGTACTAC. Translation gives CASSLASTSGMKTQYY.

This clonotype was found a few times. V usage is TRBV2 and J usage is TRBJ2-1; D possibly corresponds to TRBD2 (6 bases). The V gene's germline CDR1 is SNHLY and CDR2 FYNNEI. The CDR3 consists of 13 residues. The V gene lost 6 bases and the J gene lost 10 bases, with 16 bases spanning the gap. CDR3 amino acids: CASRYQGGWEQFF. The CDR3 DNA reads TGTGCCAGCAGATATCAGGGAGGATGGGAGCAGTTCTTC.

This clonotype was recorded a few times. The gene calls are TRBV29-1 and TRBJ2-7, with TRBD2 identical over 7 bases. V was clipped by 4 bases and J by 3 bases; unmatched bases: 6. This CDR3 is 13 amino acids long. CDR1 and CDR2 from the germline V gene are SQVTM and ANQGSEA. The CDR3 DNA follows: TGCAGCGTTGGGCTTGGCGGGGGCTACGAGCAGTACTTC. Its protein is CSVGLGGGYEQYF.

The chain recombines TRBV29-1 with TRBJ2-3; 7 nucleotides align to TRBD1. The V gene's germline CDR1 is SQVTM and CDR2 ANQGSEA. J gave up 6 bases and V 7 bases, and 7 bases lay outside the gene matches. CDR3 length equals 12 residues. CDR3 sequence reads: CSGTGDGDTQYF. CDR3 nucleotide sequence: TGCAGCGGTACAGGGGATGGCGATACGCAGTATTTT.

The V gene is TRBV29-1, the J gene TRBJ1-5; TRBD1 agrees at 7 bases. Germline V gene data show CDR1 as SQVTM and CDR2 as ANQGSEA. The CDR3 has 13 amino acids. V lost 7 bases to trimming and J lost 7 bases; unmatched junction nucleotides: 10. The CDR3 bases are TGCAGCGCAAGGACAGGAGGAGAACAGCCCCAGCATTTT. It translates to CSARTGGEQPQHF.

This clonotype has ten or more counts. This rearrangement joins TRBV25-1 to TRBJ2-1, with 12 bases lining up with TRBD2. This CDR3 region has 14 residues. With 6 bases clipped from V and 9 bases from J, the junction kept 6 bases outside the gene matches. Per the germline V gene, CDR1 is MGHDK and CDR2 is SYGVNS. The CDR3 is CASRLAGGLAEQFF. For the CDR3, the DNA is TGTGCCAGCAGACTAGCGGGAGGTTTGGCTGAGCAGTTCTTC.

This clonotype was seen more than once but under ten times. The chain couples TRBV3-1 to TRBJ2-3, with TRBD2 matching 11 bases. This CDR3 contains 15 residues. V lost 6 bases to trimming and J lost 3 bases; unmatched junction nucleotides: 5. Germline V gene data show CDR1 as LGHDT and CDR2 as YNNKEL (reference sequence). The CDR3 is CASRHSGRATDTQYF. CDR3 in DNA: TGTGCCAGCAGACATAGCGGGAGGGCGACAGATACGCAGTATTTT.

This clonotype occurred many times. The V and J genes are TRBV20-1 and TRBJ2-1, with TRBD2 identical over 9 bases. With V trimmed by 0 bases and J by 7 bases, 10 bases remained unmatched. Germline V gene sequence: CDR1 DFQATT, CDR2 SNEGSKA (reference sequence). CDR3 size: 16 residues. CDR3 DNA sequence: TGCAGTGCTAGAGATCGCAGGACTAGCGCGGGGAATGAGCAGTTCTTC. It specifies CSARDRRTSAGNEQFF.

This clonotype was seen more than once but under ten times. J is TRBJ2-1 and V is TRBV5-5; TRBD2 is a possible D gene (6 bases). V was shortened by 5 bases and J by 0 bases, with 12 bases between the two germline ends. Per the germline V gene, CDR1 is SGHKS and CDR2 is YYEKEE (reference sequence). This CDR3 comprises 15 residues. The DNA for the CDR3 is TGTGCCAGCAGGAGGGACTTGAGCTCCTACAATGAGCAGTTCTTC. It encodes CASRRDLSSYNEQFF.